This entry lists 20 T cell receptor beta chains sequenced from one sample in a study of naive and memory T cell subsets (dated by TCRdb to about 2017). The library came from UMI-ligation and nested PCR. For sequencing, an Illumina MiSeq was employed. To cover both TRBC1 and TRBC2, the beta constant-region primer consisted of an equimolar mix of two oligonucleotides. Four rounds of PCR were used to amplify ligated cDNA, with nested alpha and beta constant-region primers being used together with the SP2 primer. TCRdb cleaned the public reads at Q25 with fastp, built clones with MiXCR and kept in-frame beta chains. Rows are unified per CDR3 protein, each entry keeping the most common DNA and genes. The sample has 98,000 or so distinct CDR3 sequences on record, about 10% of them singletons. Just over 0.13% of the sample comes from the top ten. These receptors have no identified antigens. Overall study outcomes, separate from this receptor: A few larger clonotypes were present in naive repertoires, especially CD8 naive repertoires, and these clonotypes were possibly memory cells re-expressing CD45RA.

The material sequenced was naive CD4+ T cells from blood. Sample cell subset or site, as interpreted from the label and publication: naive T cells, CD45RA high CD27+. These TCRs come from a human donor in good health.

This clonotype was recorded a few times. V is TRBV5-8 and J is TRBJ1-5; D unclear. V was pared by 7 bases and J by 6 bases, with 11 bases between. CDR3 length: 12 residues. In germline, CDR1 is SGHTS, CDR2 YDEGEE. In nucleotides, the CDR3 is TGTGCCAGCGGCCCTAAACGTCAGCCCCAGCATTTT. Amino acids: CASGPKRQPQHF.

This clonotype was seen more than once but under ten times. A junction end diverges from the germline sequence, so it may reflect a read error. The rearrangement uses TRBV20-1 and TRBJ2-7, with TRBD2 identical over 11 bases. This CDR3 is 13 amino acids long. Per the germline V gene, CDR1 is DFQATT and CDR2 is SNEGSKA (reference sequence). The CDR3 region has the DNA TGCAGTGCTAGAGTGGCTAGCGGGGGGCCCGAGAGGTTC. It is translated as CSARVASGGPERF.

This clonotype was detected a few times. V is TRBV6-6 and J is TRBJ2-3; no firm D call. Germline V gives CDR1 MNHNY, CDR2 SVGAGI (reference sequence). CDR3 size: 14 residues. V lost 5 bases, J lost 3 bases, and 12 bases lay in between. CDR3 residues: CASSPASWTDTQYF. CDR3 bases: TGTGCCAGCAGTCCAGCGTCGTGGACAGATACGCAGTATTTT.

This clonotype was seen a few times. The chain joins TRBV19 to TRBJ2-1; 8 bases align to TRBD2. Per germline, CDR1 LNHDA and CDR2 SQIVND (reference sequence). The CDR3 runs to 14 residues. After removal of 7 bases from V and 1 base from J, the junction contained 3 bases not matched to a gene. CDR3 loop: CASKVAGSYNEQFF. For the CDR3, the DNA is TGTGCCAGTAAAGTAGCGGGATCCTACAATGAGCAGTTCTTC.

This clonotype was seen repeatedly, ten times or more. The V call is TRBV5-4, the J call TRBJ1-2; D possibly corresponds to TRBD1 (6 bases). CDR1 and CDR2 (germline): SGHNT, YYREEE (reference sequence). The CDR3 contains 16 residues. Between the trimmed V and J ends, which lost 4 bases and 3 bases, there was a span of 19 bases. The CDR3 DNA reads TGTGCCAGCAGCCACGCCGCGGGGGCCGGAGACTATGGCTACACCTTC. This codes for CASSHAAGAGDYGYTF.

V is TRBV18 and J is TRBJ1-3; D perhaps matches TRBD1 (5 bases). Trimming removed 2 bases from V and 2 bases from J, with 10 bases in between. Germline V CDR1 and CDR2: KGHSH, LQKENI. The CDR3 has 15 amino acids. The CDR3 nucleotides read TGTGCCAGCTCACCAATAGGGACGGCTGGAAACACCATATATTTT. Translation: CASSPIGTAGNTIYF.

In this sample, this clonotype turned up a few times. The CDR3 coding sequence is TGTGCCAGCAGCTTAGTGTCTAGCGGGAGCACAGATACGCAGTATTTT. This sequence encodes CASSLVSSGSTDTQYF. The V call is TRBV7-2, the J call TRBJ2-3, with 8 bases aligning to TRBD2. The J segment lost 0 bases and the V segment lost 1 base, leaving 3 bases of the junction unmatched. CDR1 and CDR2 (germline): SGHTA, FQGNSA. The CDR3 extends over 16 amino acids.

The genes are TRBV5-1 and TRBJ2-2; 8 bases fit TRBD1. CDR1 and CDR2 (germline): SGHRS, YFSETQ. This CDR3 is 16 amino acids long. After removal of 2 bases from V and 2 bases from J, the junction contained 5 bases not matched to a gene. The CDR3 here is CASSLPRGHNTGELFF. CDR3 in DNA: TGCGCCAGCAGCTTACCCAGGGGGCATAACACCGGGGAGCTGTTTTTT.

The CDR3 sequence is CASSLNGVATDTQYF. As DNA, the CDR3 is TGTGCCAGCAGCTTAAATGGGGTAGCAACAGATACGCAGTATTTT. The V call is TRBV7-3, the J call TRBJ2-3; D is ambiguous. Between the trimmed V and J ends, which lost 1 base and 3 bases, there was a span of 11 bases. Germline CDR1 reads SGHTA; CDR2 reads FQGTGA. This CDR3 contains 15 residues.

The chain employs TRBV10-3 and TRBJ2-1, with TRBD1 identical over 7 bases. This CDR3 contains 15 residues. V shed 3 bases, J shed 2 bases, and the junction held 4 bases outside the gene matches. Germline V CDR1 and CDR2: ENHRY, SYGVKD. The CDR3, as DNA: TGTGCCATCAGTGATCCGGGACAGACCTACAATGAGCAGTTCTTC. As protein: CAISDPGQTYNEQFF.

The V and J genes are TRBV12-3 or TRBV12-4 and TRBJ1-5, with D perhaps TRBD1 (6 bases). The CDR3 loop spans 12 amino acids. V lost 11 bases to trimming and J lost 4 bases, with 12 bases between them. The CDR3 nucleotides read TGTGCCGAGGGGGTAGGGAATCAGCCCCAGCATTTT. Residues: CAEGVGNQPQHF.

This clonotype was observed many times. The chain is built from TRBV29-1 and TRBJ1-2; D might be TRBD1 (6 bases). Germline loops: CDR1 SQVTM, CDR2 ANQGSEA. Trimming took off 3 bases at V and 2 bases at J, with 22 bases between the two ends. The CDR3 contains 17 residues. The CDR3: CSVDRGANRKANYGYTF. The CDR3 DNA follows: TGCAGCGTTGATCGGGGGGCTAACAGGAAAGCCAACTATGGCTACACCTTC.

This clonotype has ten or more counts. The V call is TRBV7-2, the J call TRBJ2-1, with D unclear. V gave up 1 base and J gave up 7 bases, with 8 bases separating them. CDR1 SGHTA and CDR2 FQGNSA come from the germline V gene. The CDR3 extends over 13 amino acids. DNA of the CDR3: TGTGCCAGCAGCTTAGATCAGAGGAATGAGCAGTTCTTC. It translates to CASSLDQRNEQFF.

The V gene is TRBV19, the J gene TRBJ2-7; D perhaps matches TRBD1 (5 bases). CDR1 and CDR2 (germline): LNHDA, SQIVND (reference sequence). V lost 5 bases and J lost 4, with 12 bases in between. The CDR3 consists of 13 residues. CDR3 coding DNA: TGTGCCAGTAGTCCCCAGGGAACTTACGAGCAGTACTTC. Its translation is CASSPQGTYEQYF.

There are a few counts of this clonotype. J is TRBJ2-5 and V is TRBV29-1; TRBD2 matches 7 bases. The CDR3 extends over 13 amino acids. Unmatched junction bases numbered 9, after V lost 7 bases and J lost 4 bases. Germline assignment: CDR1 SQVTM and CDR2 ANQGSEA. The CDR3 nucleotides are TGCAGCGCCCGCTCCCCGGGGGGAGAGACCCAGTACTTC. The encoded protein is CSARSPGGETQYF.

CDR3 sequence (DNA): TGTGCCAGCAGTTACTCGACAGGGAACACCGGGGAGCTGTTTTTT. Translation: CASSYSTGNTGELFF. The chain employs TRBV6-5 and TRBJ2-2; weak D call: TRBD1 (6 bases). CDR1 is MNHEY and CDR2 is SVGAGI in the germline V gene. The CDR3 is made up of 15 amino acids. V shed 0 bases and J shed 1 base, with 6 bases lying between them.

V usage is TRBV18 and J usage is TRBJ1-2, with unresolved D. Trimming stripped 3 bases from V and 10 bases from J, with 12 bases between. This CDR3 region has 12 residues. Looked up from germline, CDR1 is KGHSH and CDR2 is LQKENI. The CDR3 spells CASSPEGWDYTF. The DNA for the CDR3 is TGTGCCAGCTCACCTGAGGGCTGGGACTACACCTTC.

This clonotype was counted only a few times. The chain couples TRBV18 to TRBJ2-3; 13 bases agree with TRBD2. V shed 3 bases, J shed 5 bases, and the junction held 8 bases outside the gene matches. This CDR3 region has 17 residues. The germline V gene has CDR1 KGHSH and CDR2 LQKENI. The CDR3 coding sequence is TGTGCCAGCTCACCGCTAGGGACTAGCGGGGTAGGAGATACGCAGTATTTT. Protein sequence: CASSPLGTSGVGDTQYF. Drawing the rest from reference TRBV18 and TRBJ2-3, the complete variable domain is NAGVMQNPRHLVRRRGQEARLRCSPMKGHSHVYWYRQLPEEGLKFMVYLQKENIIDESGMPKERFSAEFPKEGPSILRIQQVVRGDSAAYFCASSPLGTSGVGDTQYFGPGTRLTVL.

In this sample, this clonotype turned up a few times. The chain couples TRBV24-1 to TRBJ2-6; D assignment may be TRBD1 or TRBD2 (6 bases each). The CDR3 contains 16 residues. Germline lookup yields CDR1 KGHDR and CDR2 SFDVKD. V lost 7 bases and J 2 bases, leaving 14 bases between the germline ends. The chain's CDR3 is CATSRTGGAGANVLTF. The CDR3 DNA follows: TGTGCCACCAGCCGCACCGGGGGCGCTGGGGCCAACGTCCTGACTTTC.

This clonotype was detected a few times. This chain joins TRBV20-1 and TRBJ2-3; TRBD1 aligns across 9 bases. The CDR3 has 15 residues. Germline lookup yields CDR1 DFQATT and CDR2 SNEGSKA (reference sequence). V lost 3 bases, J lost 5 bases, and 9 bases stayed unmatched. CDR3 sequence: CSARFWGQGKDTQYF. CDR3 DNA sequence: TGCAGTGCTAGGTTCTGGGGACAGGGCAAAGATACGCAGTATTTT.